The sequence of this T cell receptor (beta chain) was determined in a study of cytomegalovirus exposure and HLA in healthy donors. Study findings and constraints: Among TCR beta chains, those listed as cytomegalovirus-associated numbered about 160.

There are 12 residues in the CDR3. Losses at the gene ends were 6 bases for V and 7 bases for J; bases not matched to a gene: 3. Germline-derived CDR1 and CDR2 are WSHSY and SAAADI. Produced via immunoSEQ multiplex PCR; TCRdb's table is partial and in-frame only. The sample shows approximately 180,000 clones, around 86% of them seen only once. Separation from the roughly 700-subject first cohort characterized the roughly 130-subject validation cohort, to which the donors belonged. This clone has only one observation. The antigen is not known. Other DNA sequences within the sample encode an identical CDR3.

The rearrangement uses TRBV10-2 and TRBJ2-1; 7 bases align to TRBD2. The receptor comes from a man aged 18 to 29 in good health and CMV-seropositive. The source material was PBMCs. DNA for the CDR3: TGCGCCAGCAGCGGGGGAGGGAATGAGCAGTTCTTC. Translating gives CASSGGGNEQFF.